The present TCR beta chain was sequenced within a study of T cells in Graves' hyperthyroidism and ophthalmopathy. Using RNA transcripts as the source, TCR beta CDR3 regions were amplified. The TCR CDR3 first-round RT-PCR relied on the HTBI primer set. TCRdb analysed the multiplex PCR reads with MiXCR anew, one entry per CDR3 protein. This table has around 540,000 distinct CDR3 sequences, about 16% appearing once. The table lists this clonotype with many counts. Trimming shortened V by 2 bases and J by 1 base, and 11 bases separated the two germline ends. The CDR3 is 15 residues long. Germline loops: CDR1 SGHNT, CDR2 YYREEE (reference sequence). Ophthalmopathy in the patients scored at least 3 on Clinical Activity Score and at least 4 on NOSPECS grade, lasting under 3 months. Orbital computed tomography, thyroid ultrasound, serum thyroxine and TRAb, and clinical symptoms together informed the diagnoses.

Sequences were obtained from blood. This sequence joins TRBV5-4 and TRBJ2-3; unclear D gene. This receptor was identified in a woman aged 25 to 39 with Graves' ophthalmopathy. The CDR3 loop is CASSFRSQGTDTQYF. CDR3 coding DNA: TGTGCCAGCAGCTTTAGGTCACAAGGCACAGATACGCAGTATTTT.